Listed here are 13 T cell receptor beta chains from one sample, sequenced in a study of OX40 agonist ivuxolimab in advanced cancers. The repertoire was sequenced with immunoSEQ multiplex PCR; TCRdb's copy has only in-frame clones and lacks some. The table lists 98,000 or so clones, approximately 86% of them singletons. The sample here was CD4+ or CD8+ T cells sorted from blood, taken in a trial of the OX40 agonist ivuxolimab. These receptor sequences come from an adult with an advanced solid tumor such as melanoma, head and neck, liver or kidney cancer.

J is TRBJ1-1 and V is TRBV5-1; 8 bases are shared with TRBD1. The CDR3 runs to 12 residues. Germline lookup yields CDR1 SGHRS and CDR2 YFSETQ. The junction had 3 bases not matched to a gene; V was cut back by 2 bases and J by 9 bases. CDR3 coding DNA: TGCGCCAGCAGCTTCGACAGGGGACAAGCTTTCTTT. Amino acid sequence: CASSFDRGQAFF.

On this clone: The same CDR3 is also encoded by other DNA sequences in this sample. The chain links TRBV6-5 to TRBJ1-2, with D possibly being TRBD1 (6 bases). V lost 5 bases to trimming and J lost 7 bases, with 17 bases between them. CDR3 size: 14 residues. Germline V gene lookup returns CDR1 MNHEY and CDR2 SVGAGI. CDR3 protein: CASSAIQLGGGYTF. The DNA for the CDR3 is TGTGCCAGCAGTGCGATCCAATTAGGGGGTGGCTACACCTTC.

The gene calls are TRBV27 and TRBJ1-1; perhaps TRBD1 as D (5 bases). CDR1 and CDR2 from the germline V gene are MNHEY and SMNVEV (reference sequence). This CDR3 region has 13 residues. V was pared by 6 bases and J by 1 base, with 9 bases between. The CDR3 bases are TGTGCCAGCAGGTACCAGGGGAACACTGAAGCTTTCTTT. This gives the protein CASRYQGNTEAFF.

The rearrangement joins TRBV7-2 to TRBJ2-1; D not certain. The germline V and J ends were trimmed by 5 bases and 9 bases, with 11 bases remaining between them. From germline, CDR1 is SGHTA and CDR2 FQGNSA. The CDR3 sequence is 12 residues long. The CDR3, as DNA: TGTGCCAGCAGCCCCTCTTGGGGTGAGCAGTTCTTC. It codes for CASSPSWGEQFF.

The J gene is TRBJ1-2, the V gene TRBV2, with D possibly matching TRBD1 (6 bases). V was trimmed by 1 base and J by 0 bases, leaving 6 bases between them. This CDR3 contains 14 residues. Germline loops: CDR1 SNHLY, CDR2 FYNNEI. CDR3 sequence (DNA): TGTGCCAGCAGTGAAGGGACAGCTAACTATGGCTACACCTTC. Translated, it gives CASSEGTANYGYTF.

The V gene is TRBV19, the J gene TRBJ1-2; unclear D gene. From germline, CDR1 is LNHDA and CDR2 SQIVND (reference sequence). This CDR3 spans 15 amino acids. V dropped 2 bases and J dropped 4 bases, with 14 bases sitting between them. CDR3 bases: TGTGCCAGTAGTATACCCAATTCCCCCGTCTATGGCTACACCTTC. Translation: CASSIPNSPVYGYTF.

The rearrangement uses TRBV19 and TRBJ1-2, with TRBD1 identical over 12 bases. The germline V gene has CDR1 LNHDA and CDR2 SQIVND (reference sequence). V trimming: 5 bases; J trimming: 8 bases; junction bases outside the gene matches: 9. This CDR3 is 15 amino acids long. The CDR3 protein is CASSPRDRGLRGYTF. CDR3 in DNA: TGTGCCAGTAGTCCTCGGGACAGGGGGCTCCGGGGCTACACCTTC.

The rearrangement uses TRBV19 and TRBJ1-1; D is unresolved. The CDR3 loop spans 13 amino acids. Trimming stripped 6 bases from V and 0 bases from J, with 8 bases between. CDR1 is LNHDA and CDR2 is SQIVND in the germline V gene (reference sequence). The CDR3: CASRETMNTEAFF. CDR3 nucleotide sequence: TGTGCCAGTAGGGAGACAATGAACACTGAAGCTTTCTTT.

V is TRBV28 and J is TRBJ1-1; perhaps TRBD1 as D (6 bases). This CDR3 spans 17 amino acids. V was pared by 6 bases and J by 0 bases, with 20 bases between. The germline CDR1 and CDR2 sequences are MDHEN and SYDVKM. The CDR3 spells CASRSKTGIPMNTEAFF. CDR3 nucleotide sequence: TGTGCCAGCAGATCCAAGACAGGTATCCCCATGAACACTGAAGCTTTCTTT.

The chain employs TRBV5-1 and TRBJ1-2; the D gene is possibly TRBD1 (5 bases). The germline V gene encodes CDR1 SGHRS and CDR2 YFSETQ. CDR3 length: 15 amino acids. Trimming took 0 bases from V and 3 from J, leaving 12 bases between them. CDR3 region: CASSLGLGRDYGYTF. CDR3 bases: TGCGCCAGCAGCTTGGGTTTGGGCAGGGACTATGGCTACACCTTC. Full variable domain (missing parts from reference TRBV5-1 and TRBJ1-2): KAGVTQTPRYLIKTRGQQVTLSCSPISGHRSVSWYQQTPGQGLQFLFEYFSETQRNKGNFPGRFSGRQFSNSRSEMNVSTLELGDSALYLCASSLGLGRDYGYTFGSGTRLTVV.

This clone was seen a single time. This sequence joins TRBV19 and TRBJ1-1; D is perhaps TRBD1 (5 bases). With 7 bases removed from V and 0 bases from J, the gap between germline ends came to 12 bases. In germline, CDR1 is LNHDA, CDR2 SQIVND (reference sequence). CDR3 length: 14 amino acids. The CDR3 DNA sequence: TGTGCCAGTAAGACAGCGGGCATGAACACTGAAGCTTTCTTT. Amino acid sequence: CASKTAGMNTEAFF.

The chain employs TRBV11-3 and TRBJ2-3, with 7 bases fitting TRBD1. Germline-derived CDR1 and CDR2 are SGHNT and YENEEA. Trimming at V came to 2 bases and at J to 0 bases, leaving 5 bases not matched to a gene. This CDR3 spans 16 amino acids. The CDR3 bases are TGTGCCAGCAGCTTATCGTACAGGGGAAGCACAGATACGCAGTATTTT. This translates into CASSLSYRGSTDTQYF.

In this sample, this clone turned up a few times. The chain employs TRBV5-1 and TRBJ1-6; D gene uncertain. Germline assignment: CDR1 SGHRS and CDR2 YFSETQ. The V end was cut by 1 base, the J end by 6 bases, with 14 bases between. The CDR3 is 16 residues long. CDR3 in DNA: TGCGCCAGCAGCTTGAATACAGCCGGTGCTAATTCACCCCTCCACTTT. Translating it yields CASSLNTAGANSPLHF.